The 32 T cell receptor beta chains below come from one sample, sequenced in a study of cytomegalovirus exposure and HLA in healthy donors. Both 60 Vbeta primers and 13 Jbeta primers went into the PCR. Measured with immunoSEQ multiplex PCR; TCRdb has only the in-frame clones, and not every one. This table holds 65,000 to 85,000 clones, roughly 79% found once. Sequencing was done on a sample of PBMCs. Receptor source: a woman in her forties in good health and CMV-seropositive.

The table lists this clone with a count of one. The CDR3 reads CASSQGTVVSTEAFF. DNA of the CDR3: TGCGCCAGCAGCCAAGGCACGGTGGTGAGCACTGAAGCTTTCTTT. The V and J genes are TRBV4-1 and TRBJ1-1, with unresolved D. The CDR3 is 15 residues long. From germline, CDR1 is MGHRA and CDR2 YSYEKL. The V and J ends lost 1 base and 4 bases respectively, with 13 bases between them.

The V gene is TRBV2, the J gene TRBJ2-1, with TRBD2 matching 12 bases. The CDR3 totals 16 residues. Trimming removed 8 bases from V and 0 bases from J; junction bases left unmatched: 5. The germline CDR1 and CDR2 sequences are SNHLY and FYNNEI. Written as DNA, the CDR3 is TGTGCCAGCGTTCTGACTAGCGGGAGCTCCTACAATGAGCAGTTCTTC. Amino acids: CASVLTSGSSYNEQFF.

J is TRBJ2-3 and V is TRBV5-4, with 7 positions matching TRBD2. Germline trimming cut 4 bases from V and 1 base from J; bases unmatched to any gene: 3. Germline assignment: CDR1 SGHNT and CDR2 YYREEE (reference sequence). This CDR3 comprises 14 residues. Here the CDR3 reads CASSPSGRTDTQYF. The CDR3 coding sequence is TGTGCCAGCAGCCCTAGCGGTCGCACAGATACGCAGTATTTT.

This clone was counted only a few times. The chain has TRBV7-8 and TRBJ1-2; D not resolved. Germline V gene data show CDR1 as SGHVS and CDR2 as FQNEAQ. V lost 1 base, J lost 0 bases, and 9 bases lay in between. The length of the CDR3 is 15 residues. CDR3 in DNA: TGTGCCAGCAGCTTAGTGACCGGGGCTAACTATGGCTACACCTTC. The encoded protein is CASSLVTGANYGYTF.

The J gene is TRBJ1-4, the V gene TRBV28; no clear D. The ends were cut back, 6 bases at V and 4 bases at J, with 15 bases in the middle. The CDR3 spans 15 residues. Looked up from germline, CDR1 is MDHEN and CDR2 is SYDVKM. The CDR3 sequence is CASRPDLTNNEKLFF. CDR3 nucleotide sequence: TGTGCCAGCAGGCCTGACTTAACCAATAATGAAAAACTGTTTTTT.

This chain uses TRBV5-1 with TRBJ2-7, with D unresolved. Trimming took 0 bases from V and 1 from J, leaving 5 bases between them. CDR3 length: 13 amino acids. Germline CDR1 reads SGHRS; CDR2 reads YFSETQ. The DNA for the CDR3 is TGCGCCAGCAGCTTGGGCAGATCCTACGAGCAGTACTTC. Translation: CASSLGRSYEQYF.

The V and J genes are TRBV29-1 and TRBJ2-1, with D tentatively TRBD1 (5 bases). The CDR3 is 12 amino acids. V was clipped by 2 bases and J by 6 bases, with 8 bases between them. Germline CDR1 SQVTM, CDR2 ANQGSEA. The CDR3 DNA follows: TGCAGCGTTGAATCGCAGGGCAATGAGCAGTTCTTC. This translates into CSVESQGNEQFF.

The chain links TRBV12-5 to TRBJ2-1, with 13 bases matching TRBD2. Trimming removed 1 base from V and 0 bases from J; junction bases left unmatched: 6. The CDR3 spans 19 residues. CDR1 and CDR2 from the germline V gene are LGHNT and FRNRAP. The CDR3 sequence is CASGLGTSGGRSSYNEQFF. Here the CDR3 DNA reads TGTGCTAGTGGTTTGGGGACTAGCGGGGGCCGGAGCTCCTACAATGAGCAGTTCTTC.

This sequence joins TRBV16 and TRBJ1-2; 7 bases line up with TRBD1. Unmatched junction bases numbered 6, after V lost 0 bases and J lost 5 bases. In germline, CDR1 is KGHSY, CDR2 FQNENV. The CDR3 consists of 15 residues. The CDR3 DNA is TGTGCCAGCAGCCAATCGTCAGGGGGTGGTTATGGCTACACCTTC. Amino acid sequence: CASSQSSGGGYGYTF.

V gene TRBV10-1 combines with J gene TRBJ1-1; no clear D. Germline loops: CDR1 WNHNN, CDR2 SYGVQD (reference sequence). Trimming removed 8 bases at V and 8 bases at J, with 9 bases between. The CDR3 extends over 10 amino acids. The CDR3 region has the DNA TGCGCCAGCTGGTGGAGGGAAGCTTTCTTT. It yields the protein CASWWREAFF.

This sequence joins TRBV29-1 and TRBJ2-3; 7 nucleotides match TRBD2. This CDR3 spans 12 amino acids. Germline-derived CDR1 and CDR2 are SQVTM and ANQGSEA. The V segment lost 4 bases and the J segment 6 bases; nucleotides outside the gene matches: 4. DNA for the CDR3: TGCAGCGTTGGACTGGGGGGGGATACGCAGTATTTT. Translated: CSVGLGGDTQYF.

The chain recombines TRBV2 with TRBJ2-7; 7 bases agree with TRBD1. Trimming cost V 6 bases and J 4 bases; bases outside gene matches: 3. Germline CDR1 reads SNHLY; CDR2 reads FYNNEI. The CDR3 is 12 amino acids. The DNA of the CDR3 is TGTGCCAGCAGGGGGACAGTTTACGAGCAGTACTTC. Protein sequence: CASRGTVYEQYF.

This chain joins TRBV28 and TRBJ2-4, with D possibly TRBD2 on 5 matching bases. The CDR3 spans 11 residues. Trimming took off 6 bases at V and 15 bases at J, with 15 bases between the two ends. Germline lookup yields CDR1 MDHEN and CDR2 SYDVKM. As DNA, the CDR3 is TGTGCCAGCAGGTCGGACTCGGCTTCGTACTTC. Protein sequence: CASRSDSASYF.

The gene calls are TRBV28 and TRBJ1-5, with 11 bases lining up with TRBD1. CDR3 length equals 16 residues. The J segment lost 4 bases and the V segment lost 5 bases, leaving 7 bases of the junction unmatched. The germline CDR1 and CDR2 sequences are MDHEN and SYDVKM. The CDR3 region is CASSPAGTGGNQPQHF. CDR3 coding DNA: TGTGCCAGCAGTCCAGCCGGGACAGGGGGTAATCAGCCCCAGCATTTT.

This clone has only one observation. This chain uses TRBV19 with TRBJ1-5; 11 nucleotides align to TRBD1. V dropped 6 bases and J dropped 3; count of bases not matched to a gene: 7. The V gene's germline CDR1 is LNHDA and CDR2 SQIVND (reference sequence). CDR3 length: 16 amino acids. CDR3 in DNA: TGTGCCAGTAGGGGACAGGGGGAGCCTTCCAATCAGCCCCAGCATTTT. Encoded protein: CASRGQGEPSNQPQHF.

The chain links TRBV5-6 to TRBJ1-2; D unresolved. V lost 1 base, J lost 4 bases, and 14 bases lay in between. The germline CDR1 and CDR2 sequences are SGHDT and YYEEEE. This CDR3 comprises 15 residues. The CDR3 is CASSLPGLLAYGYTF. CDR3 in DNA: TGTGCCAGCAGCTTGCCTGGTCTCCTAGCCTATGGCTACACCTTC.

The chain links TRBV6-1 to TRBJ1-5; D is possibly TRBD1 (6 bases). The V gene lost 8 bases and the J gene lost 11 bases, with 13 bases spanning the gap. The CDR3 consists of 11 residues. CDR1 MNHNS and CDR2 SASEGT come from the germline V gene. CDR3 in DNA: TGTGCCAGCGGACAGTTTCGGACCCAGCATTTT. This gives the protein CASGQFRTQHF.

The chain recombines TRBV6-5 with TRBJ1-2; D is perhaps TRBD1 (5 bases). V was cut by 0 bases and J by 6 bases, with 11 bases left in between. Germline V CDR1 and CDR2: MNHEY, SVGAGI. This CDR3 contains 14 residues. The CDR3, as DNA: TGTGCCAGCAGTTACTCAGGGGAAGAAGATGGCTACACCTTC. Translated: CASSYSGEEDGYTF.

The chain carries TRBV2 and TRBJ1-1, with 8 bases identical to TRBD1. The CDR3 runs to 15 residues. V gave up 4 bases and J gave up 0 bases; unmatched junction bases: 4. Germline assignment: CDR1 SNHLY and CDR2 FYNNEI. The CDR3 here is CASSVQGALNTEAFF. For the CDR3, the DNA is TGTGCCAGCAGTGTGCAGGGGGCGTTGAACACTGAAGCTTTCTTT.

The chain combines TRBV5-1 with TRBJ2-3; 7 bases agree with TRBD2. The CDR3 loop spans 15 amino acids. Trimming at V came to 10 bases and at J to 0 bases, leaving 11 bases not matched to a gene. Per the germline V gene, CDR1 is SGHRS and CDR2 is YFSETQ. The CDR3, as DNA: TGCGCCTCCTCCTGGGGGGGATCTAGCACAGATACGCAGTATTTT. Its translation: CASSWGGSSTDTQYF.

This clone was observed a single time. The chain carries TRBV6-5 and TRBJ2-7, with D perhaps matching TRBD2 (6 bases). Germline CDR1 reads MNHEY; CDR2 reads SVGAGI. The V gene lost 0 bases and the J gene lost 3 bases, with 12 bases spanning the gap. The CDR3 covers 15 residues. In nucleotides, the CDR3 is TGTGCCAGCAGTTACTCGGGAGGAGGGAGCTACGAGCAGTACTTC. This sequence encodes CASSYSGGGSYEQYF.

The CDR3 sequence is CAWSLGQGNTEAFF. In DNA form, the CDR3 reads TGTGCCTGGAGTCTAGGACAGGGGAACACTGAAGCTTTCTTT. The rearrangement uses TRBV30 and TRBJ1-1; TRBD1 matches at 8 bases. V shed 2 bases, J shed 1 base, and the junction held 3 bases outside the gene matches. Germline V gene lookup returns CDR1 GTSNPN and CDR2 SVGIG (reference sequence). The CDR3 consists of 14 residues.

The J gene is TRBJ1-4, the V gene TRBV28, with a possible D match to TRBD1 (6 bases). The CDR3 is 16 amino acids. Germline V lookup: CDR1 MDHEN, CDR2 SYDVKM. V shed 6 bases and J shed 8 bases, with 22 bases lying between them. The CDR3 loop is CASSPGQGNDREKLFF. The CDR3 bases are TGTGCCAGCAGCCCGGGGCAGGGGAACGATCGAGAAAAACTGTTTTTT.

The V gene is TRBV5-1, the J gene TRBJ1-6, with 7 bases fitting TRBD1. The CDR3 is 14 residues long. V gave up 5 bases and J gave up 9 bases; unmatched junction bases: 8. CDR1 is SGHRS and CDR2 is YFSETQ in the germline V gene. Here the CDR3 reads CASRRDSTSSPLHF. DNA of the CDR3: TGCGCCAGCAGGCGGGACAGTACGAGTTCACCCCTCCACTTT.

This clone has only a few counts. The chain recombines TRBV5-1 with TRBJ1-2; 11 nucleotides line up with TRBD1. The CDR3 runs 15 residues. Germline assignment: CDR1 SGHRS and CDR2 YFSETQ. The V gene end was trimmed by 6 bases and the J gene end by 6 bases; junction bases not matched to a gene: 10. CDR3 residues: CASTPLGQGVDGYTF. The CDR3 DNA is TGCGCCAGCACCCCTTTGGGACAGGGGGTAGATGGCTACACCTTC.

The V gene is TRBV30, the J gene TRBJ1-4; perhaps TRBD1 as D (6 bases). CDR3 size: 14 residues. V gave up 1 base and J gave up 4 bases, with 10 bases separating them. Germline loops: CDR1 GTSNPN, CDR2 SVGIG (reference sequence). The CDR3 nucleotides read TGTGCCTGGAGTGCGGGGGGCTTTAATGAAAAACTGTTTTTT. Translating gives CAWSAGGFNEKLFF.

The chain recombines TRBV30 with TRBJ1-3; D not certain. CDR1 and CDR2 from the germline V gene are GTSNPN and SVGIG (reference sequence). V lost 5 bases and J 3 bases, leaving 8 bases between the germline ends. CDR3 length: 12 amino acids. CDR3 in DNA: TGTGCCTGGGAGGGAGATGGAAACACCATATATTTT. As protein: CAWEGDGNTIYF.

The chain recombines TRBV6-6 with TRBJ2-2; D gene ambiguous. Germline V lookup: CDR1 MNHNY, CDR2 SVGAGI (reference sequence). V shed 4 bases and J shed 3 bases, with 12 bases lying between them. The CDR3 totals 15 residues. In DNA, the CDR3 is TGTGCCAGCAGTTGGAACCCACAGTACACCGGGGAGCTGTTTTTT. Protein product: CASSWNPQYTGELFF.

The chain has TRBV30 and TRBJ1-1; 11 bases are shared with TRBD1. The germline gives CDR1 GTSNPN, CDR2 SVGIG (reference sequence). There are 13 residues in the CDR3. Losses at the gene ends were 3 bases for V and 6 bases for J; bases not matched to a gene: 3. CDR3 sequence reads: CAWSPGQGAEAFF. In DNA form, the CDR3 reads TGTGCCTGGAGCCCGGGACAGGGGGCTGAAGCTTTCTTT.

In nucleotides, the CDR3 is TGCGCCAGCGCTCCAACAGGTCTCCAAGAGACCCAGTACTTC. It codes for CASAPTGLQETQYF. V is TRBV5-1 and J is TRBJ2-5, with D possibly matching TRBD1 (5 bases). The germline V and J ends were trimmed by 7 bases and 1 base, with 14 bases remaining between them. This CDR3 comprises 14 residues. Germline CDR1 SGHRS, CDR2 YFSETQ.

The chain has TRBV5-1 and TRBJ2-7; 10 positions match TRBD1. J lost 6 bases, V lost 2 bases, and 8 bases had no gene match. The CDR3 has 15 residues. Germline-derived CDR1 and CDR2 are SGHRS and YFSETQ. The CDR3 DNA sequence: TGCGCCAGCAGCTTAGCGCGGGACAGGGGTGTCGAGCAGTACTTC. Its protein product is CASSLARDRGVEQYF.

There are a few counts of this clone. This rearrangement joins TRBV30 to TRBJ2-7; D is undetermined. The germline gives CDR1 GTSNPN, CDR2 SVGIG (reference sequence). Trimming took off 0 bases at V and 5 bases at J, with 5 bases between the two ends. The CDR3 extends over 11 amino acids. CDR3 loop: CAWSVTDEQYF. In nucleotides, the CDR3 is TGTGCCTGGAGTGTGACTGACGAGCAGTACTTC.